The following is a T cell receptor beta chain sequence with its context. As yet, its antigen is unknown. This entry is derived from a study of multiple sclerosis patients with progressive multifocal leukoencephalopathy. CDR3 size: 16 residues. Germline CDR1 reads KGHSH; CDR2 reads LQKENI. Trimming shortened V by 1 base and J by 1 base, and 13 bases separated the two germline ends. Documented time point: roughly 6 months of natalizumab therapy. Each PCR contained spiked synthetic TR CDR3 controls spanning every V-J pairing. Profiling relied on immunoSEQ multiplex PCR, and the TCRdb table lists in-frame clones only, not all of them. Here the sample spans 25,000 to 30,000 clones, roughly 90% being singletons. General study results and limits: TRBV and TRBJ usage showed no common pattern when PML developed. Findings may reflect JC virus infection or just general immunocompromise. Lower normalized Shannon entropy suggested reduced TRB diversity in most PML patients.

This sample comprised PBMCs, obtained from a patient treated with natalizumab. The J gene is TRBJ1-1, the V gene TRBV18, with D hard to call. This receptor was taken from a human donor with multiple sclerosis. The CDR3: CASSPRLSSSNTEAFF. CDR3 coding DNA: TGTGCCAGCTCACCACGGTTGAGCAGCTCGAACACTGAAGCTTTCTTT.